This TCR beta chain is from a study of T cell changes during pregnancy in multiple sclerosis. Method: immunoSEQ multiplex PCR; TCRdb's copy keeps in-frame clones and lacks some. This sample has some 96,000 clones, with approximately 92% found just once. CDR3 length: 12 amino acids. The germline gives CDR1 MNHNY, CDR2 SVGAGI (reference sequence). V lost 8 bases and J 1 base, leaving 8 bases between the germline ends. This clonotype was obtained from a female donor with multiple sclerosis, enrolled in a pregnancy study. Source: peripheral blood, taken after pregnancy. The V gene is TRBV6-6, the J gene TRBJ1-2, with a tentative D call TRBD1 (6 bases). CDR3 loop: CASGGINYGYTF. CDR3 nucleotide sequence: TGTGCCAGCGGGGGCATTAACTATGGCTACACCTTC.